What follows is one T cell receptor (beta chain) and its context. This sample is drawn from a study of blood T cell repertoires in COVID-19. Study overall: The cDNA or gDNA used as material had been derived from T cells, B-cell-depleted T cells, or PBMCs.

Profiling relied on immunoSEQ multiplex PCR, and the TCRdb table lists in-frame clones only, not all of them. The data contain some 150,000 clones, 84% of them seen just once; the ten biggest clones take up around 13%. The germline gives CDR1 LGHDT, CDR2 YNNKEL (reference sequence). V gave up 6 bases and J gave up 4 bases; unmatched junction bases: 4. The CDR3 is 14 amino acids. The chain carries TRBV3-1 (or the pseudogene TRBV3-2) and TRBJ1-3; TRBD1 aligns across 9 bases. The TCR sequence derives from an older woman with COVID-19, enrolled during active disease. Input material: peripheral blood. CDR3 DNA sequence: TGTGCCAGCAGGACTACAGGGGGCGGAAACACCATATATTTT. This encodes CASRTTGGGNTIYF.